These T cell receptor beta chains were read from a single sample in a study of T cells after yellow fever vaccination. TCRdb used MiXCR to reprocess the 5' RACE reads, holding one entry per CDR3 protein. The sample lists 250,000 to 400,000 distinct CDR3 sequences; approximately 4% were seen once. Sequenced here: PBMCs, sampled 15 days after the yellow fever booster vaccination. The origin of the receptors is a man in his late teens or twenties who received the YFV17D yellow fever vaccine. Each CDR3 is given with its conserved first and last residue. Each record gives: CDR3 DNA, CDR3 protein, clone size, J gene, D gene, V gene. D genes are given only for firm matches. Rows may omit the clone size; those that give it use once, few, many or a size class.

TGTGCCAGCAGCGCCCGCCCCGTGGAGGAAGAGACCCAGTACTTC	CASSARPVEEETQYF	many	TRBJ2-5	-	TRBV7-9
TGTGCCAGCTCATTCACGGGGACGGATACGCAGTATTTT	CASSFTGTDTQYF	many	TRBJ2-3	-	TRBV18
TGTGCCAGCAGCTTACCGGGGGGACACCCCTACAATGAGCAGTTCTTC	CASSLPGGHPYNEQFF	-	TRBJ2-1	-	TRBV7-3
TGTGCCAGCAGCAAAGGAAGCGGCCCCTACAATGAGCAGTTCTTC	CASSKGSGPYNEQFF	few	TRBJ2-1	-	TRBV21-1
TGTGCCAGCAGCCCGACTAGCGGGGGACATACGCAGTATTTT	CASSPTSGGHTQYF	many	TRBJ2-3	TRBD2	TRBV7-9
TGTGCCAGCAGCCGGGACAGGGGGATGTTTGGCACAGATACGCAGTATTTT	CASSRDRGMFGTDTQYF	few	TRBJ2-3	TRBD1	TRBV5-6
TGTGCCAGCAGCCCTCTCGACAGGATGAACACTGAAGCTTTCTTT	CASSPLDRMNTEAFF	few	TRBJ1-1	-	TRBV28
TGCGCCAGCAGCGTCGGAGATTACTATGGCTACACCTTC	CASSVGDYYGYTF	few	TRBJ1-2	-	TRBV5-1
TGTGCCAGCATTCTCAGCGGGGGGGCCTCCTACGAGCAGTACTTC	CASILSGGASYEQYF	many	TRBJ2-7	TRBD2	TRBV7-2
TGTGCCAGCAGCTTAACGGCCGGGGAAACAGATACGCAGTATTTT	CASSLTAGETDTQYF	-	TRBJ2-3	-	TRBV7-3
TGCAGTGCTAGAGATTCCCAGCGGGGAAGCACAGATACGCAGTATTTT	CSARDSQRGSTDTQYF	many	TRBJ2-3	TRBD2	TRBV20-1
TGTGCCAGCAGCCCCAGCCGGGGGGGCGCTGGGTATGGCTACACCTTC	CASSPSRGGAGYGYTF	many	TRBJ1-2	-	TRBV12-3/TRBV12-4
TGCAGCGTTGATCTGTGGCAGACCAAGGACCAAGAGACCCAGTACTTC	CSVDLWQTKDQETQYF	few	TRBJ2-5	-	TRBV29-1
TGTGCCAGCAGTAACCCCAAAGATACGCAGTATTTT	CASSNPKDTQYF	-	TRBJ2-3	-	TRBV12-3/TRBV12-4
TGCGCCAGCAGCTTGGGAGGGGTCGCGTTCGAGCAGTACTTC	CASSLGGVAFEQYF	-	TRBJ2-7	-	TRBV5-1
TGTGCCAGCAGTACCGGCGGGACAGGGGGCAGTGAGCAGTTCTTC	CASSTGGTGGSEQFF	many	TRBJ2-1	TRBD1	TRBV6-2/TRBV6-3
TGTGCCAGCAGTCACAGGGGCGCGAGCTCCTACGAGCAGTACTTC	CASSHRGASSYEQYF	-	TRBJ2-7	TRBD1	TRBV12-3/TRBV12-4
TGTGCCAGCAGCTCGGGACAGGCGGACACTGAAGCTTTCTTT	CASSSGQADTEAFF	-	TRBJ1-1	TRBD1	TRBV7-9
TGCGCCAGCAGCCAAGCCCTGGGGGGGGCGCGAAATTATGGCTACACCTTC	CASSQALGGARNYGYTF	many	TRBJ1-2	-	TRBV4-3
TGTGCCAGCAGTACCCTAACGGTGAACCTCGGGACAGATACGCAGTATTTT	CASSTLTVNLGTDTQYF	many	TRBJ2-3	-	TRBV28
TGCAGTGCTATACTCCGTTGGACAGGGGGCGAAGAGACCCAGTACTTC	CSAILRWTGGEETQYF	many	TRBJ2-5	TRBD1	TRBV20-1
TGTGCCAGCAGTGCAGAAGGGGGAGATCAGCCCCAGCATTTT	CASSAEGGDQPQHF	many	TRBJ1-5	-	TRBV2
TGCGCCAGCAGCCAAGCGTCGCCATCGAGCCAGCCCGCGGATACGCAGTATTTT	CASSQASPSSQPADTQYF	many	TRBJ2-3	-	TRBV4-3
TGTGCCAGCAGCCACGGACAGGGTTCGGGGGAGACCCAGTACTTC	CASSHGQGSGETQYF	many	TRBJ2-5	TRBD1	TRBV7-9
TGCGCCAGCAGCTTGGGGTACTACGAGCAGTACTTC	CASSLGYYEQYF	many	TRBJ2-7	-	TRBV7-2
TGCGCCAGCAGCTTGGTCCAGCCCACAGATACGCAGTATTTT	CASSLVQPTDTQYF	-	TRBJ2-3	-	TRBV5-1
TGCAGCGTTCAGGGACAGGTGAACACTGAAGCTTTCTTT	CSVQGQVNTEAFF	-	TRBJ1-1	TRBD1	TRBV29-1
TGTGCCAGCAGCTTAGCTTGGACTAGTACAGATACGCAGTATTTT	CASSLAWTSTDTQYF	many	TRBJ2-3	TRBD2	TRBV11-2
TGTGCCAGCAGTTTAAGGGGGAACCCACAAGAGACCCAGTACTTC	CASSLRGNPQETQYF	few	TRBJ2-5	-	TRBV12-3/TRBV12-4
TGCGCCAGCAGCCTCGGAATCGACCTAGCTTCCCACGAGCAGTACTTC	CASSLGIDLASHEQYF	many	TRBJ2-7	-	TRBV4-3
TGTGCCAGCAGCGTAGTAGGAACCGGGGAGCTGTTTTTT	CASSVVGTGELFF	many	TRBJ2-2	-	TRBV9
TGTGCCAGCAGTTTCCCCGACAGACTTAGCACAGATACGCAGTATTTT	CASSFPDRLSTDTQYF	many	TRBJ2-3	-	TRBV12-3/TRBV12-4
TGTGCCAGCAGCAAAATGCAGGGGTACAATGAGCAGTTCTTC	CASSKMQGYNEQFF	many	TRBJ2-1	-	TRBV6-5
TGTGCCAGCAGTTTATGGACCGAAGAGACCCAGTACTTC	CASSLWTEETQYF	many	TRBJ2-5	-	TRBV12-3/TRBV12-4